A selection of T cell receptor beta chains follows, all from one sample in a study of OX40 agonist ivuxolimab in advanced cancers. Measured with immunoSEQ multiplex PCR; TCRdb has only the in-frame clones, and not every one. The top ten hold under 0.4% of the sample, which has tens of thousands of clones, roughly 89% seen once. Here the sequenced sample was CD4+ or CD8+ T cells sorted from blood, taken in a trial of the OX40 agonist ivuxolimab. All receptors come from an adult with an advanced solid tumor such as melanoma, head and neck, liver or kidney cancer. Both conserved end residues are part of each CDR3. A D gene is named only where the DNA matches it firmly. Only some rows state a clone size, as once, few, many or a class for expanded clones.

d_gene	abundance	v_gene	j_gene	CDR3aa	CDR3nt
TRBD1	NA	TRBV5-1	TRBJ1-2	CASSAQPTGAGMGGYTF	TGCGCCAGCAGCGCACAGCCGACAGGGGCCGGGATGGGTGGCTACACCTTC
NA	NA	TRBV7-2	TRBJ2-5	CASSLGNGPQETQYF	TGTGCCAGCAGCTTAGGGAATGGCCCGCAAGAGACCCAGTACTTC
TRBD1	NA	TRBV28	TRBJ1-5	CASSFYRGDNSNQPQHF	TGTGCCAGCAGTTTCTACAGGGGGGATAACAGCAATCAGCCCCAGCATTTT
NA	NA	TRBV29-1	TRBJ2-7	CSVGEAGVAYEQYF	TGCAGCGTTGGGGAAGCGGGCGTTGCCTACGAGCAGTACTTC
NA	NA	TRBV2	TRBJ1-5	CASNGPGFENQPQHF	TGTGCCAGCAATGGGCCAGGCTTCGAAAATCAGCCCCAGCATTTT
NA	NA	TRBV25-1	TRBJ1-2	CASSDPGYIYGYTF	TGTGCCAGCAGTGACCCGGGGTACATCTATGGCTACACCTTC
TRBD1	NA	TRBV7-2	TRBJ2-2	CASSRTGDTGELFF	TGTGCCAGCAGCAGGACAGGGGACACCGGGGAGCTGTTTTTT
TRBD1	NA	TRBV23-1	TRBJ1-2	CASTPRGENYGYTF	TGCGCCAGCACCCCCAGGGGGGAGAACTATGGCTACACCTTC
NA	NA	TRBV30	TRBJ1-2	CAWMHGGREDYGYTF	TGTGCCTGGATGCATGGGGGCAGGGAAGACTATGGCTACACCTTC
TRBD1	NA	TRBV11-2	TRBJ1-2	CASSRTGAGYTF	TGTGCCAGCAGCCGGACAGGGGCCGGCTACACCTTC
NA	NA	TRBV18	TRBJ2-7	CASSPRGDYEQYF	TGTGCCAGCTCACCGCGAGGGGACTACGAGCAGTACTTC
TRBD2	NA	TRBV4-1	TRBJ2-2	CASSQEGAGVTGELFF	TGCGCCAGCAGCCAAGAAGGAGCGGGGGTCACCGGGGAGCTGTTTTTT
NA	few	TRBV12-5	TRBJ1-1	CASGLITEAFF	TGTGCTAGTGGTTTGATCACTGAAGCTTTCTTT
NA	NA	TRBV6-5	TRBJ1-2	CASSYVGSHGYTF	TGTGCCAGCAGTTACGTGGGGTCCCATGGCTACACCTTC
NA	NA	TRBV7-2	TRBJ2-1	CASSLSVGLTLYNEQFF	TGTGCCAGCAGCTTAAGTGTGGGACTTACCTTGTACAATGAGCAGTTCTTC
NA	NA	TRBV6-5	TRBJ1-6	CASRIPGSPLHF	TGTGCCAGCAGGATCCCGGGTTCACCCCTCCACTTT
NA	NA	TRBV5-1	TRBJ2-1	CASSVSGEYNEQFF	TGCGCCAGCAGCGTTTCGGGGGAGTACAATGAGCAGTTCTTC
NA	NA	TRBV18	TRBJ1-3	CASSPDSGNTIYF	TGTGCCAGCTCCCCTGATTCTGGAAACACCATATATTTT
TRBD2	NA	TRBV27	TRBJ2-5	CASSPFLGLAGAIETQYF	TGTGCCAGCAGTCCCTTTTTGGGGCTAGCGGGAGCGATCGAGACCCAGTACTTC
NA	NA	TRBV5-6	TRBJ2-5	CASSSLGETQYF	TGTGCCAGCAGCTCGCTGGGGGAGACCCAGTACTTC
TRBD1	NA	TRBV7-9	TRBJ2-1	CASSNDRDPWDEQFF	TGTGCCAGCAGCAACGACAGGGATCCCTGGGATGAGCAGTTCTTC
TRBD1	once	TRBV2	TRBJ2-7	CASSTGQGSTYEQYF	TGTGCCAGCAGTACCGGACAGGGGTCAACCTACGAGCAGTACTTC
NA	NA	TRBV6-1	TRBJ1-3	CASSASQGSGNTIYF	TGTGCCAGCAGTGCGTCACAGGGCTCTGGAAACACCATATATTTT
NA	NA	TRBV28	TRBJ2-5	CASSFIQETQYF	TGTGCCAGCAGTTTTATCCAAGAGACCCAGTACTTC
NA	NA	TRBV6-6	TRBJ2-3	CASSSRTDTQYF	TGTGCCAGCAGCTCCCGTACAGATACGCAGTATTTT
NA	NA	TRBV7-6	TRBJ2-7	CASSLTGSDYEQYF	TGTGCCAGCAGCCTTACAGGGTCGGACTACGAGCAGTACTTC
NA	NA	TRBV30	TRBJ2-1	CAWKGVDAQSYNEQFF	TGTGCCTGGAAGGGGGTCGACGCCCAATCCTACAATGAGCAGTTCTTC
NA	NA	TRBV6-5	TRBJ1-2	CASSQGADRYGYTF	TGTGCCAGCAGTCAAGGGGCTGACAGATATGGCTACACCTTC
NA	NA	TRBV27	TRBJ1-3	CASTTKGPGAGSGNTIYF	TGTGCCAGCACGACGAAAGGACCAGGGGCAGGCTCTGGAAACACCATATATTTT
NA	NA	TRBV18	TRBJ1-3	CASSPQAGPGNTIYF	TGTGCCAGCTCACCGCAGGCGGGACCTGGAAACACCATATATTTT
NA	NA	TRBV19	TRBJ2-1	CASSIRREQFF	TGTGCCAGTAGTATCCGGCGGGAGCAGTTCTTC
NA	NA	TRBV7-6	TRBJ2-3	CASSLADTQYF	TGTGCCAGCAGCTTAGCAGATACGCAGTATTTT
NA	NA	TRBV30	TRBJ2-3	CAWSGAGSSTDTQYF	TGTGCCTGGAGTGGTGCGGGATCAAGCACAGATACGCAGTATTTT
NA	NA	TRBV30	TRBJ2-2	CAWFPARRTGELFF	TGTGCCTGGTTCCCGGCACGGAGAACCGGGGAGCTGTTTTTT
TRBD1	NA	TRBV6-5	TRBJ1-2	CASTSDRGYGYTF	TGTGCCAGCACCTCGGACAGGGGCTATGGCTACACCTTC
TRBD1	NA	TRBV6-5	TRBJ1-4	CASSQQGNEKLFF	TGTGCCAGCAGTCAACAGGGGAATGAAAAACTGTTTTTT
TRBD2	NA	TRBV18	TRBJ2-1	CASSPPGTSYEQFF	TGTGCCAGCTCACCACCCGGGACTAGCTATGAGCAGTTCTTC
NA	once	TRBV4-2	TRBJ1-1	CASSQGSTGTTEAFF	TGTGCCAGCAGCCAAGGATCTACAGGGACCACTGAAGCTTTCTTT
NA	NA	TRBV28	TRBJ1-2	CASSSIRSVEGYTF	TGTGCCAGCAGTTCCATTCGGTCGGTGGAGGGCTACACCTTC
NA	NA	TRBV27	TRBJ1-2	CASSSGTWGIFNYGYTF	TGTGCCAGCAGTTCAGGGACCTGGGGGATCTTTAACTATGGCTACACCTTC
NA	NA	TRBV7-9	TRBJ2-2	CASSLSGTGELFF	TGTGCCAGCAGCTTATCGGGCACCGGGGAGCTGTTTTTT
NA	NA	TRBV7-2	TRBJ1-3	CASSSPSRAGGNTIYF	TGTGCCAGCAGCTCTCCCTCAAGGGCCGGAGGAAACACCATATATTTT
TRBD1	many	TRBV5-6	TRBJ1-2	CASSLGTAVYGYTF	TGTGCCAGCAGCTTAGGGACAGCCGTCTATGGCTACACCTTC
NA	NA	TRBV5-1	TRBJ2-2	CASSLDQPGELFF	TGCGCCAGCAGCTTGGACCAACCCGGGGAGCTGTTTTTT
TRBD1	once	TRBV6-5	TRBJ2-7	CASSLRTGIYEQYF	TGTGCCAGCAGTCTACGGACAGGGATCTACGAGCAGTACTTC
TRBD2	NA	TRBV7-6	TRBJ2-7	CASSSRDYNYEQYF	TGTGCCAGCAGCTCCAGGGACTACAACTACGAGCAGTACTTC
TRBD1	NA	TRBV5-1	TRBJ1-4	CASQRGDRENEKLFF	TGCGCCAGCCAACGCGGAGACAGGGAGAATGAAAAACTGTTTTTT
NA	NA	TRBV6-4	TRBJ2-7	CASSGQAGLAPMRYF	TGTGCCAGCAGTGGTCAGGCTGGGCTAGCCCCAATGCGGTACTTC
TRBD1	NA	TRBV9	TRBJ1-4	CASSDRDRADEKLFF	TGTGCCAGCAGCGACCGGGACAGGGCGGATGAAAAACTGTTTTTT
TRBD2	NA	TRBV7-3	TRBJ2-3	CASSLTAMAGGLDTQYF	TGTGCCAGCAGCTTAACCGCTATGGCGGGGGGGCTGGATACGCAGTATTTT
NA	NA	TRBV19	TRBJ1-1	CASSILGFRNTEAFF	TGTGCCAGTAGTATTTTAGGTTTCAGGAACACTGAAGCTTTCTTT
TRBD1	few	TRBV30	TRBJ1-1	CAWNQQGATEAFF	TGTGCCTGGAACCAACAGGGGGCAACTGAAGCTTTCTTT
TRBD2	NA	TRBV4-2	TRBJ2-2	CASSQDPLAGVTGELFF	TGTGCCAGCAGCCAAGATCCGCTAGCGGGGGTCACCGGGGAGCTGTTTTTT
NA	NA	TRBV7-2	TRBJ1-4	CASSLDRTNEKLFF	TGTGCCAGCAGCTTAGACAGGACTAATGAAAAACTGTTTTTT
NA	NA	TRBV4-3	TRBJ2-7	CASSQGRSYEQYF	TGCGCCAGCAGCCAAGGTAGATCCTACGAGCAGTACTTC